These T cell receptor beta chains were read from a single sample in a study of chronic HIV infection and antiretroviral therapy. TCRdb re-called the 5' RACE reads through MiXCR, storing one row per CDR3 protein. Of roughly 39,000 distinct CDR3 sequences in the sample, about 8.9% are singletons; the top ten hold around 2.9%. Source material: peripheral blood. The receptors were gathered from an adult who had HIV and had not received antiretroviral therapy, or was an uninfected healthy control (not recorded which). The conserved cysteine and the conserved F or W are not part of the CDR3 here. Clone size is given for some rows only: seen once, a few or many times, or a class if the clone is expanded.

j_call: TRBJ2-7
clone_size: many
v_call: TRBV25-1
cdr3_aa: ASTEQSGPEQY

j_call: TRBJ2-1
clone_size: few
v_call: TRBV10-3
cdr3_aa: AISFSDSSEQF

j_call: TRBJ2-6
clone_size: NA
v_call: TRBV11-1
cdr3_aa: ASSLTGAGGANVLT

j_call: TRBJ2-3
clone_size: NA
v_call: TRBV5-1
cdr3_aa: ASSWGQGRGDTQY

j_call: TRBJ2-3
clone_size: many
v_call: TRBV29-1
cdr3_aa: SVPGRALDTQY

j_call: TRBJ2-3
clone_size: few
v_call: TRBV15
cdr3_aa: ATSRDTRSASDTQY

j_call: TRBJ1-1
clone_size: NA
v_call: TRBV29-1
cdr3_aa: SVEIWEGTEAF

j_call: TRBJ1-6
clone_size: few
v_call: TRBV2
cdr3_aa: ATNRVLKNSPLH

j_call: TRBJ2-7
clone_size: few
v_call: TRBV25-1
cdr3_aa: ASSFPSGRSEEQY

j_call: TRBJ1-1
clone_size: NA
v_call: TRBV27
cdr3_aa: ASSKRTGEGEAF

j_call: TRBJ1-6
clone_size: few
v_call: TRBV20-1
cdr3_aa: SAGGGAGSPLH

j_call: TRBJ2-1
clone_size: many
v_call: TRBV29-1
cdr3_aa: SVGLAGDAEQF

j_call: TRBJ1-5
clone_size: few
v_call: TRBV6-2/TRBV6-3
cdr3_aa: ASSFQVNQPQH

j_call: TRBJ2-3
clone_size: NA
v_call: TRBV28
cdr3_aa: ASSPREAATQY

j_call: TRBJ2-7
clone_size: many
v_call: TRBV5-1
cdr3_aa: ASSASFSGDPYEQY

j_call: TRBJ1-4
clone_size: NA
v_call: TRBV2
cdr3_aa: ASSEVETGTGDTNEKLF

j_call: TRBJ2-1
clone_size: NA
v_call: TRBV28
cdr3_aa: ASAGIGAGSGKGEQF

j_call: TRBJ2-3
clone_size: many
v_call: TRBV6-4
cdr3_aa: ASSAGSTDTQY

j_call: TRBJ1-3
clone_size: few
v_call: TRBV28
cdr3_aa: ASSLSSRKGSRSGNTIY

j_call: TRBJ2-4
clone_size: NA
v_call: TRBV12-3/TRBV12-4
cdr3_aa: ASSFYGVAKNIQY

j_call: TRBJ2-2
clone_size: NA
v_call: TRBV19
cdr3_aa: ASRPRGTSGIKTGELF

j_call: TRBJ2-3
clone_size: NA
v_call: TRBV28
cdr3_aa: ASSLTDSTDTQY

j_call: TRBJ2-7
clone_size: many
v_call: TRBV3-1
cdr3_aa: ASSQDRGYEQY

j_call: TRBJ2-2
clone_size: few
v_call: TRBV24-1
cdr3_aa: ATSAWTGPGELF

j_call: TRBJ2-7
clone_size: many
v_call: TRBV2
cdr3_aa: ASSPREGGRTTYEQY

j_call: TRBJ2-3
clone_size: medium-sized
v_call: TRBV9
cdr3_aa: ASSPSGAGVLDTQY

j_call: TRBJ2-3
clone_size: many
v_call: TRBV5-6
cdr3_aa: ASSLLQTDTQY

j_call: TRBJ2-1
clone_size: NA
v_call: TRBV6-2/TRBV6-3
cdr3_aa: ASNRPIYNEQF

j_call: TRBJ1-4
clone_size: many
v_call: TRBV6-5
cdr3_aa: ASSPRGINEKLF

j_call: TRBJ2-2
clone_size: many
v_call: TRBV28
cdr3_aa: ASTLALTGELF

j_call: TRBJ1-4
clone_size: many
v_call: TRBV20-1
cdr3_aa: SAMVASDEKLF

j_call: TRBJ2-1
clone_size: few
v_call: TRBV15
cdr3_aa: ATSRETRVSSYNEQF

j_call: TRBJ1-1
clone_size: many
v_call: TRBV6-5
cdr3_aa: ASSYSRPGTDNTEAF

j_call: TRBJ1-1
clone_size: few
v_call: TRBV20-1
cdr3_aa: SARTDLDHEAF

j_call: TRBJ2-1
clone_size: many
v_call: TRBV20-1
cdr3_aa: SAPYNEQF

j_call: TRBJ2-3
clone_size: NA
v_call: TRBV28
cdr3_aa: ASSSLSGGRLTSTDTQY

j_call: TRBJ2-3
clone_size: few
v_call: TRBV4-3
cdr3_aa: ASSSVTGSDTQY

j_call: TRBJ2-1
clone_size: NA
v_call: TRBV29-1
cdr3_aa: SVEVTSPKIGEQF

j_call: TRBJ1-2
clone_size: many
v_call: TRBV3-1
cdr3_aa: ASSQGSYPYGYGYT

j_call: TRBJ2-1
clone_size: many
v_call: TRBV28
cdr3_aa: ASSAYTVSSYNEQF